Listed below are T cell receptor beta chains from one sample, sequenced in a study of blood T cell repertoires in COVID-19. TCRdb keeps only in-frame clones here, not all; method: immunoSEQ multiplex PCR. The sample comprises about 210,000 clones, about 88% of which are singletons, and around 4.9% rests with the top ten. Sequenced: peripheral blood. These receptors were collected from a woman older than 75 with acute or convalescent COVID-19. Both conserved end residues are part of each CDR3. The D gene is left open where the match is weak. The size of a clone is reported for some rows only, either as once, few or many, or as a class for expanded clones.

v_gene	abundance	j_gene	d_gene	CDR3aa	CDR3nt
TRBV28	-	TRBJ2-1	TRBD2	CASTPGSGGPYNEQFF	TGTGCCAGCACCCCTGGTTCGGGAGGGCCTTACAATGAGCAGTTCTTC
TRBV3-1/TRBV3-2	-	TRBJ2-1	TRBD1	CASSLTGGAGLKDEQFF	TGTGCCAGCAGCCTAACAGGGGGCGCGGGTCTAAAGGATGAGCAGTTCTTC
TRBV9	-	TRBJ2-1	TRBD2	CASSELAGVQFF	TGTGCCAGCAGCGAACTAGCGGGAGTGCAGTTCTTC
TRBV27	-	TRBJ2-3	TRBD2	CASSFKVGLAVGTDTQYF	TGTGCCAGCAGTTTCAAAGTCGGACTAGCGGTGGGCACAGATACGCAGTATTTT
TRBV7-2	-	TRBJ1-1	-	CASSRQMNTEAFF	TGTGCCAGCAGCAGACAGATGAACACTGAAGCTTTCTTT
TRBV7-2	-	TRBJ2-7	-	CASSLVQSYEQYF	TGTGCCAGCAGCTTGGTACAGTCCTACGAGCAGTACTTC
TRBV19	-	TRBJ2-3	TRBD2	CASSPSGSTDTQYF	TGTGCCAGCTCACCTAGCGGTAGCACAGATACGCAGTATTTT
TRBV4-2	-	TRBJ2-2	-	CASSLEPGTNTGELFF	TGTGCCAGCAGCCTAGAGCCCGGGACTAACACCGGGGAGCTGTTTTTT
TRBV7-9	-	TRBJ1-2	TRBD1	CASSPRLGGFGYTF	TGTGCCAGCAGCCCCAGGTTAGGGGGCTTTGGCTACACCTTC
TRBV7-2	-	TRBJ2-1	TRBD1	CASSLVHVLGTARIF	TGTGCCAGCAGCTTAGTTCATGTTTTAGGGACAGCTCGGATCTTC
TRBV18	-	TRBJ2-5	-	CASSQSQETQYF	TGTGCCAGCTCACAGAGCCAAGAGACCCAGTACTTC
TRBV9	-	TRBJ2-2	-	CASSVGGANTGELFF	TGTGCCAGCAGCGTAGGGGGGGCGAACACCGGGGAGCTGTTTTTT
TRBV9	-	TRBJ2-7	-	CASSPRSVSYEQYF	TGTGCCAGCAGCCCTCGTAGTGTGTCCTACGAGCAGTACTTC
TRBV10-3	-	TRBJ1-1	-	CAISEGAMVAFF	TGTGCCATCAGTGAAGGGGCAATGGTGGCTTTCTTT
TRBV29-1	-	TRBJ2-5	TRBD2	CSVERLAGETQYF	TGCAGCGTTGAACGGCTAGCGGGAGAGACCCAGTACTTC
TRBV19	-	TRBJ1-5	TRBD1	CASSTTGTGNQPQHF	TGTGCCAGTAGTACCACCGGGACAGGTAATCAGCCCCAGCATTTT
TRBV18	-	TRBJ1-2	TRBD1	CASSPNTGDFYGYTF	TGTGCCAGCTCACCAAATACAGGGGATTTCTATGGCTACACCTTC
TRBV4-3	-	TRBJ2-3	-	CASSQRGGRTDTQYF	TGCGCCAGCAGCCAACGCGGGGGCCGCACAGATACGCAGTATTTT
TRBV24-1	-	TRBJ2-2	-	CATSGIGGAGRTGELFF	TGTGCCACCAGTGGGATAGGGGGCGCTGGGAGGACCGGGGAGCTGTTTTTT
TRBV12-3/TRBV12-4	-	TRBJ1-2	-	CASNEGVSYGYTF	TGTGCCAGCAACGAGGGGGTATCTTATGGCTACACCTTC
TRBV12-5	-	TRBJ2-5	-	CASGPYGETQYF	TGTGCTAGTGGTCCTTACGGGGAGACCCAGTACTTC
TRBV5-1	-	TRBJ2-3	-	CASSFIGGSTDTQYF	TGCGCCAGCAGCTTCATTGGAGGTAGCACAGATACGCAGTATTTT
TRBV28	-	TRBJ2-1	-	CASSLVGGAGNEQFF	TGTGCCAGCAGTTTAGTAGGGGGCGCGGGAAATGAGCAGTTCTTC
TRBV4-3	-	TRBJ1-2	-	CASSQDPAGSYGYTF	TGCGCCAGCAGCCAAGATCCGGCAGGATCCTATGGCTACACCTTC
TRBV5-5	-	TRBJ2-1	TRBD2	CASRPPGTRYNEQFF	TGTGCCAGCAGGCCTCCCGGGACTAGGTACAATGAGCAGTTCTTC
TRBV7-2	-	TRBJ2-5	-	CASSLAPRSSETQYF	TGTGCCAGCAGCTTAGCCCCGAGGAGTTCGGAGACCCAGTACTTC
TRBV2	-	TRBJ1-3	-	CASSEEGGAGNTIYF	TGTGCCAGCAGTGAAGAGGGAGGTGCTGGAAACACCATATATTTT
TRBV27	-	TRBJ1-1	TRBD1	CASSKRQGHTEAFF	TGTGCCAGCAGTAAAAGACAGGGCCACACTGAAGCTTTCTTT
TRBV7-9	-	TRBJ1-3	-	CASTNLAVVGNTIYF	TGTGCCAGCACCAATCTGGCAGTTGTAGGAAACACCATATATTTT
TRBV24-1	once	TRBJ2-2	-	CATMGRGNTGELFF	TGTGCCACCATGGGGCGGGGGAACACCGGGGAGCTGTTTTTT
TRBV19	-	TRBJ2-1	TRBD2	CASSIVSSGSSYNEQFF	TGTGCCAGTAGTATAGTCAGTAGCGGGAGCTCCTACAATGAGCAGTTCTTC
TRBV11-2	once	TRBJ1-5	-	CASSLEGGSNQPQHF	TGTGCCAGCAGCTTAGAGGGGGGGAGCAATCAGCCCCAGCATTTT
TRBV19	few	TRBJ1-5	-	CASSTTGSNQPQHF	TGTGCCAGTAGTACGACGGGTAGCAATCAGCCCCAGCATTTT
TRBV6-5	-	TRBJ1-3	-	CASSFAGGGNTIYF	TGTGCCAGCAGTTTTGCAGGAGGTGGAAACACCATATATTTT
TRBV19	-	TRBJ1-1	TRBD1	CATQRRAGGDPRGEAFF	TGTGCCACTCAGCGGAGGGCAGGGGGCGATCCCCGTGGTGAAGCTTTCTTT
TRBV7-2	-	TRBJ2-5	TRBD2	CASSLNSGEETQYF	TGTGCCAGCAGCTTAAATAGCGGGGAAGAGACCCAGTACTTC
TRBV6-1	-	TRBJ1-3	-	CASSEERGSGNTIYF	TGTGCCAGCAGTGAAGAGCGAGGCTCTGGAAACACCATATATTTT
TRBV6-5	-	TRBJ2-2	TRBD2	CASGTSGRVSGELFF	TGTGCCAGCGGGACTAGCGGGAGGGTCTCCGGGGAGCTGTTTTTT
TRBV18	-	TRBJ2-7	-	CASSLAHSYEQYF	TGTGCCAGCTCACTGGCACACTCCTACGAGCAGTACTTC
TRBV11-3	few	TRBJ2-1	-	CASSFGREYNEQFF	TGTGCCAGCAGCTTCGGTCGGGAATACAATGAGCAGTTCTTC
TRBV4-3	-	TRBJ1-2	-	CASSQDLPGEGYTF	TGCGCCAGCAGCCAAGACTTGCCAGGGGAGGGCTACACCTTC
TRBV5-1	-	TRBJ2-7	-	CASSPDSSNYEQYF	TGCGCCAGCAGCCCGGACAGCTCCAACTACGAGCAGTACTTC
TRBV9	once	TRBJ2-1	TRBD2	CASSPRTSGDNEQFF	TGTGCCAGCAGCCCCCGGACTAGCGGTGACAATGAGCAGTTCTTC
TRBV4-1	-	TRBJ1-5	-	CASSPAQGAGNQPQHF	TGCGCCAGCAGCCCCGCCCAAGGGGCCGGCAATCAGCCCCAGCATTTT
TRBV30	-	TRBJ2-3	TRBD2	CAGGEGITDTQYF	TGTGCCGGGGGGGAGGGAATCACAGATACGCAGTATTTT
TRBV5-1	few	TRBJ2-1	TRBD2	CASSLLGGSYPNEQFF	TGCGCCAGCAGCTTGCTAGGCGGGAGCTACCCAAATGAGCAGTTCTTC
TRBV9	-	TRBJ2-7	TRBD1	CASSIGQGYEQYF	TGTGCCAGCAGCATCGGACAGGGGTACGAGCAGTACTTC
TRBV5-1	-	TRBJ2-6	-	CASSPTDTISGANVLTF	TGCGCCAGCAGCCCCACCGACACCATCTCTGGGGCCAACGTCCTGACTTTC
TRBV6-2/TRBV6-3	-	TRBJ2-7	TRBD2	CASSYNLAGPYEQYF	TGTGCCAGCAGTTATAACCTAGCGGGCCCCTACGAGCAGTACTTC
TRBV28	few	TRBJ1-2	-	CASISHTYPFYGYTF	TGTGCCAGCATCTCGCATACTTACCCATTCTATGGCTACACCTTC